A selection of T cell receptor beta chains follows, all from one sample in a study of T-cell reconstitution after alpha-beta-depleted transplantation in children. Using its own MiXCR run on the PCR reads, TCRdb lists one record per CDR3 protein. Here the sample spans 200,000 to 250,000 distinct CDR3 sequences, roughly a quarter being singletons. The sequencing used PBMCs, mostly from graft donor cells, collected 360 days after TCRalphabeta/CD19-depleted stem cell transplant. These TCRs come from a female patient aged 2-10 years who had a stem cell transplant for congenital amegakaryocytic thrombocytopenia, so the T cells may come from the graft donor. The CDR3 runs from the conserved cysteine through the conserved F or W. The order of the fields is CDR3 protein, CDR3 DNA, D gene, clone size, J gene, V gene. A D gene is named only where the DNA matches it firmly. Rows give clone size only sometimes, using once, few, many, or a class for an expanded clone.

CDR3aa: CASSQVAVGQGFYEQYF
CDR3nt: TGCGCCAGCAGCCAAGTCGCCGTAGGACAGGGGTTTTACGAGCAGTACTTC
d_gene: TRBD1
abundance: few
j_gene: TRBJ2-7
v_gene: TRBV4-3

CDR3aa: CASSLKRGVYNEQFF
CDR3nt: TGTGCCAGCAGTTTAAAGCGGGGGGTTTACAATGAGCAGTTCTTC
d_gene: TRBD2
abundance: NA
j_gene: TRBJ2-1
v_gene: TRBV12-3/TRBV12-4

CDR3aa: CSADFGTGATTDTQYF
CDR3nt: TGCAGTGCTGATTTCGGGACAGGGGCCACCACAGATACGCAGTATTTT
d_gene: TRBD1
abundance: NA
j_gene: TRBJ2-3
v_gene: TRBV20-1

CDR3aa: CASSLQDRGIAFF
CDR3nt: TGTGCCAGCAGTCTTCAAGACAGGGGAATAGCTTTCTTT
d_gene: TRBD1
abundance: few
j_gene: TRBJ1-1
v_gene: TRBV12-3/TRBV12-4

CDR3aa: CASSLWQGGTDTQYF
CDR3nt: TGCGCCAGCAGCTTGTGGCAGGGAGGCACAGATACGCAGTATTTT
d_gene: NA
abundance: NA
j_gene: TRBJ2-3
v_gene: TRBV5-1

CDR3aa: CASRPGGGRNSYEQYF
CDR3nt: TGCGCCAGCAGGCCGGGCGGAGGGAGAAATTCCTACGAGCAGTACTTC
d_gene: NA
abundance: NA
j_gene: TRBJ2-7
v_gene: TRBV5-1

CDR3aa: CASSQLAGDYNEQFF
CDR3nt: TGTGCCAGCAGCCAACTAGCGGGAGACTACAATGAGCAGTTCTTC
d_gene: TRBD2
abundance: NA
j_gene: TRBJ2-1
v_gene: TRBV6-2/TRBV6-3

CDR3aa: CSARDRSGRGFNEQFF
CDR3nt: TGCAGTGCTAGAGATCGAAGCGGGAGAGGGTTCAATGAGCAGTTCTTC
d_gene: TRBD2
abundance: many
j_gene: TRBJ2-1
v_gene: TRBV20-1

CDR3aa: CASSPLLGQVSFLTGGLFF
CDR3nt: TGCGCCAGCAGCCCACTGCTGGGACAGGTGTCCTTCCTCACCGGGGGGCTGTTTTTT
d_gene: TRBD1
abundance: NA
j_gene: TRBJ2-2
v_gene: TRBV5-1

CDR3aa: CASSPRFGSNEKLFF
CDR3nt: TGTGCCAGCAGCCCCCGGTTCGGCAGTAATGAAAAACTGTTTTTT
d_gene: NA
abundance: few
j_gene: TRBJ1-4
v_gene: TRBV9